The T cell receptor beta chain described here comes from a study of early T cells in non-severe SARS-CoV-2 infection. Only one count was recorded for this clonotype. The library protocol tagged individual cDNA molecules with unique molecular identifiers. TCRdb recomputed calls from the 5' RACE reads with MiXCR, one row per CDR3 protein. The repertoire holds tens of thousands of distinct CDR3 sequences, over 9.5% seen once, with approximately 4.7% in the top ten. After removal of 6 bases from V and 5 bases from J, the junction contained 9 bases not matched to a gene. The germline V gene encodes CDR1 MDHEN and CDR2 SYDVKM. CDR3 length equals 15 residues.

The receptor was isolated from an adult who was a healthcare worker with PCR-confirmed SARS-CoV-2 infection or an uninfected control (not recorded which). This sequence joins TRBV28 and TRBJ2-7; 11 bases are a match to TRBD2. The input for sequencing was whole blood, taken at baseline. This CDR3 reads CASSIAGGLSHEQYF. The CDR3 DNA reads TGTGCCAGCAGCATAGCGGGGGGGCTTAGTCACGAGCAGTACTTC.